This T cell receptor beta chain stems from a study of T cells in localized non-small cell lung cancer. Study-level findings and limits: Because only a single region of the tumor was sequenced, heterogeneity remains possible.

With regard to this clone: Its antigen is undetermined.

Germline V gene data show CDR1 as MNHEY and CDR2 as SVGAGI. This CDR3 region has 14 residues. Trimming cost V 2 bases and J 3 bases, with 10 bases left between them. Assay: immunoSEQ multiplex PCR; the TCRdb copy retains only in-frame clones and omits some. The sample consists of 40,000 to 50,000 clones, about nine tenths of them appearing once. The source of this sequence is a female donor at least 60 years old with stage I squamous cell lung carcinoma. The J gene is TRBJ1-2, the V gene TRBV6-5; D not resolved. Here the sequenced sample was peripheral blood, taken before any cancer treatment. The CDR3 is CASSYTAGDYGYTF. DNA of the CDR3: TGTGCCAGCAGTTACACGGCAGGAGACTATGGCTACACCTTC.